The rows below give T cell receptor beta chains drawn from one sample of a study of cytomegalovirus exposure and HLA in healthy donors. Assay: immunoSEQ multiplex PCR; the TCRdb copy retains only in-frame clones and omits some. The table lists more than 85,000 clones, over 65% of them singletons. The material sequenced was PBMCs. These receptors originate from a man aged 25-45 years in good health and CMV-seropositive. CDR3s include the opening cysteine and the closing phenylalanine or tryptophan. A D gene is named only where the DNA matches it firmly. Clone size is stated in some rows and not others, as once, few, many or a class when expanded.

>TRBV4-3|NA|TRBJ2-3|NA
TGCGCCAGCAGCCAAGAAAGCGGCCGCCTCAGCACAGATACGCAGTATTTT
CASSQESGRLSTDTQYF
>TRBV2|NA|TRBJ1-3|NA
TGTGCCAGCAGTGAAGACAGGGCGGCTGGAAACACCATATATTTT
CASSEDRAAGNTIYF
>TRBV6-5|NA|TRBJ1-2|NA
TGTGCCACCGCGGACAGTAATGGCTACACCTTC
CATADSNGYTF
>TRBV27|NA|TRBJ2-7|NA
TGTGCCAGCAGTTTATCGTCCCTCTACGAGCAGTACTTC
CASSLSSLYEQYF
>TRBV28|NA|TRBJ2-1|NA
TGTGCCAGCATCCCAGCCTGGGGGGGGGCAGGTGAGCAGTTCTTC
CASIPAWGGAGEQFF
>TRBV11-2|NA|TRBJ2-1|TRBD1
TGTGCCAGCAGCTTAGGGGACAGGGGAATAATTGAGCAGTTCTTC
CASSLGDRGIIEQFF
>TRBV5-6|few|TRBJ2-1|TRBD2
TGTGCCAGCAGCCCGGGGGGGTATCGGGGTGAGCAGTTCTTC
CASSPGGYRGEQFF
>TRBV7-2|NA|TRBJ1-1|TRBD1
TGTGCCAGCAGCCGTCGGGGGACAGTTAACACTGAAGCTTTCTTT
CASSRRGTVNTEAFF
>TRBV27|NA|TRBJ2-7|NA
TGTGCCAGCAGCTCCCGACTGTACTCCTACGAGCAGTACTTC
CASSSRLYSYEQYF
>TRBV23-1|NA|TRBJ2-1|TRBD1
TGCGCCAGCAGTGTCCCTCGGACAGGGAGCTGGAATGAGCAGTTCTTC
CASSVPRTGSWNEQFF
>TRBV9|NA|TRBJ1-3|NA
TGTGCCAGCAGCATAACCCAGGCCAGCTCTGGAAACACCATATATTTT
CASSITQASSGNTIYF